This TCR beta chain was documented in a study of early T cells in non-severe SARS-CoV-2 infection. The CDR3 consists of 13 residues. Looked up from germline, CDR1 is MNHEY and CDR2 is SMNVEV (reference sequence). V lost 3 bases and J lost 2, with 6 bases in between. One entry per CDR3 protein results from TCRdb running MiXCR on the 5' RACE reads. The data show 83,000 or so distinct CDR3 sequences, more than 9% seen once. This clonotype was recorded many times. The receptor was derived from an adult who was a healthcare worker with PCR-confirmed SARS-CoV-2 infection or an uninfected control (not recorded which). Source: whole blood, taken at baseline. The V and J genes are TRBV27 and TRBJ2-3; D is ambiguous. The CDR3 coding sequence is TGTGCCAGCAGTTTCCGAATCACAGATACGCAGTATTTT. It yields the protein CASSFRITDTQYF.